The subject of this entry is one TCR beta chain. Its target is not known. Through a sample-barcoded 5' primer and a J-beta primer mix, a second PCR was run for roughly 6 to 12 cycles. Each cDNA molecule, via a template-switch adaptor with 12 random nucleotides, was tagged. TCRdb independently ran MiXCR on the 5' RACE reads; one entry per CDR3 protein. The table has 1.8 million or so distinct CDR3 sequences, about two fifths seen once; the top ten hold approximately 22%. This sample was included in a study of blood T cells in healthy people across ages. The CDR3 is made up of 17 amino acids. CDR1 and CDR2 from the germline V gene are SGHRS and YFSETQ. The trim removed 0 bases at V and 1 base at J, leaving 8 bases unmatched. Findings of the study overall: The study found more naive CD4+ cells and higher diversity in long-lived than aged donors.

The chain links TRBV5-1 to TRBJ1-1; TRBD1 aligns across 8 bases. The receptor comes from a human donor in good health. Sequencing was carried out using blood. CDR3 loop: CASSLALGQGGNTEAFF. In DNA form, the CDR3 reads TGCGCCAGCAGCTTGGCCCTTGGACAGGGCGGGAACACTGAAGCTTTCTTT.